This record looks at one T cell receptor beta chain sequence and its context. Its antigen remains unidentified. No much larger clonotype is one base removed from it; base qualities were not supplied. The CDR3 starts with the cysteine, ends with the phenylalanine, and has 17 residues. The read is trimmed to its CDR3 DNA, 51 bases read in frame from base 1. V ends up 5 bases short and J 6 bases short, with an unmatched junction base count of 18. The germline V gene (reference sequence) gives CDR1 as DFQATT and CDR2 as SNEGSKA. TCR beta CDR3 regions were amplified from RNA transcripts. A first-round RT-PCR of the TCR CDR3 used the HTBI primer set with the Qiagen OneStep RT-PCR kit. A second multiplex PCR round built the libraries, followed by size selection and purification. Libraries were sequenced paired-end with 100 bp reads on an Illumina HiSeq2000. Under the source paper's analysis protocol: SOAPnuke was used to process the raw data, throwing out any read that contained adapters or uncalled bases, had a mean Phred below 15, or lacked an exact constant-primer or identifier match. COPE v1.2.5 was used to merge high-quality paired reads, and clonotypes were defined as unique nucleotide sequences. Clonotypes were aligned to IMGT TRBV, TRBD and TRBJ reference segments using MiTCR v1.1. The analysis was restricted to V-J combinations with a frequency above 0.0001, which together covered about 99% of the repertoires. A TCS score was defined as the ratio between F50 (clonal expansion) and ExV (chaos), using BLOSUM62-based TCRdist between CDR3 peptides within each V-J. Welch's t-statistics and random forest reduced 514 V-J features to some 14, which were used in a naive Bayes classifier (R e1071). The public reads were reanalyzed by TCRdb: fastp trimming at Q25, MiXCR alignment, in-frame beta chains only. When rows share a CDR3 protein, they turn into one entry using the most common DNA and genes. For this entry, the V and J calls and clone size follow TCRdb and not the study's own pipeline. The sample table holds approximately 570,000 distinct CDR3 sequences, of which about 20% were seen once. The top ten clones comprise about 45% of the sample.

The data stem from a study of T cells in Graves' hyperthyroidism and ophthalmopathy (dated by TCRdb to between 2017 and 2020). Regarding the study in general: Peripheral blood samples were taken at the time of initial diagnosis, prior to any treatment. A discovery cohort of about 95 patients, about 40 with Graves' ophthalmopathy and roughly 59 with stable Graves' hyperthyroidism, was used to find distinguishing TCR V-J signatures. Prospective prediction of ophthalmopathy was tested in an independent validation cohort of 18 to 20 hyperthyroidism patients and around 16 patients who later progressed to ophthalmopathy. The 85 to 100 discovery patients were divided at random into training and test sets in a 7:3 ratio. The study also compared thyroid tissue and blood T-cell repertoires from more than 5 Graves' hyperthyroidism patients. After blood sampling, hyperthyroidism patients were treated with methimazole at a starting dose of 30 mg daily, and ophthalmopathy patients were treated with high-dose intravenous methylprednisolone. According to the paper, TCR Vbeta CDR3 sequencing was carried out on about 140 peripheral blood samples, which came from some 41 ophthalmopathy, 75 or so hyperthyroidism and approximately 17 progressor patients. Broad study findings and their caveats: In cross-validation, a model built on a 13 V-J signature told ophthalmopathy apart from stable hyperthyroidism with under 90% sensitivity and roughly 83% specificity, and in testing the same model reached 80%/75%. Sample size was not statistically predetermined, and investigators were not blinded to group allocation. Blood samples also contained most of the expanded thyroid clonotypes (frequency above 0.001), which suggests that blood repertoires may reflect thyroid immune responses. In validation, the model predicted progression to ophthalmopathy with 60% to 71% sensitivity and less than 80% specificity, a median of roughly seven months before onset.

In the ophthalmopathy patients, disease was moderately to severely active, with a Clinical Activity Score of 3 or more, a NOSPECS grade of 4 or more, and a duration of less than 3 months. Any patient with an uncontrolled infection, another autoimmune disease, pregnancy or lactation was excluded. Diagnoses relied on clinical symptoms, serum thyroxine and TRAb, thyroid ultrasound and orbital computed tomography. PBMCs were isolated from approximately 10 ml of fresh peripheral blood by Ficoll-Paque density gradient centrifugation. Total RNA was extracted using Trizol reagent, and RNA quality was assessed on an Agilent 2100 Bioanalyzer.

The TCR sequence derives from a man aged 35-49 years with Graves' ophthalmopathy. The V gene is TRBV20-1 and the J gene is TRBJ2-1; TRBD2 agrees with 8 junctional bases. The specimen was blood. The DNA reads TGCAGTGCTCCAAGGGACCTGGGACTAGGAAGTTCCAATGAGCAGTTCTTC. It codes for CSAPRDLGLGSSNEQFF.